The T cell receptor beta chain under discussion was sequenced for a study of cytomegalovirus exposure and HLA in healthy donors. Turning to this clone: Its antigen is as yet unknown.

V lost 1 base, J lost 4 bases, and 6 bases stayed unmatched. The CDR3 is made up of 15 amino acids. CDR1 SGHTA and CDR2 FQGNSA come from the germline V gene. Assay used: immunoSEQ multiplex PCR; TCRdb lists only in-frame clones, some missing. The sample carries some 120,000 clones, 89% recorded once. The donors were members of the validation cohort comprising approximately 110 subjects, separate from the roughly 640-subject first cohort. Study-wide results and limits: According to reports, the classifier identified cytomegalovirus status with high specificity and sensitivity.

The chain recombines TRBV7-2 with TRBJ2-5; 7 nucleotides align to TRBD1. The sequencing input was PBMCs. The receptor was isolated from a young man in good health and CMV-seronegative. The CDR3 coding sequence is TGTGCCAGCAGCTTAGTATTTACAGGGGTAGAGACCCAGTACTTC. This gives the protein CASSLVFTGVETQYF.